One and the same sample provided the 12 T cell receptor beta chains below, sequenced in a study of blood T cell repertoires in COVID-19. The method was immunoSEQ multiplex PCR; TCRdb's version includes in-frame clones alone and lacks a portion of them. Found here are 150,000 to 180,000 clones, about 86% of them singletons; the top ten hold about 7.3%. The sequenced sample consisted of PBMCs or T cells enriched from blood (not recorded which). The source is a man aged 50 to 60 who had recovered from COVID-19.

The DNA of the CDR3 is TGTGCCAGCAGCCCACAAGGGACATCTGGATCACCCCTCCACTTT. Its translation is CASSPQGTSGSPLHF. The chain couples TRBV7-2 to TRBJ1-6, with a weak D call TRBD1 (6 bases). The CDR3 covers 15 residues. The V and J ends lost 5 bases and 10 bases respectively, with 18 bases between them. The germline V gene encodes CDR1 SGHTA and CDR2 FQGNSA.

This clone was recorded a few times. J is TRBJ1-6 and V is TRBV18; 10 nucleotides match TRBD1. The CDR3 loop spans 16 amino acids. Germline V gene lookup returns CDR1 KGHSH and CDR2 LQKENI. With V trimmed by 1 base and J by 7 bases, 4 bases remained unmatched. The CDR3 is CASSPRQGAQNSPLHF. The DNA for the CDR3 is TGTGCCAGCTCACCACGACAGGGGGCGCAGAATTCACCCCTCCACTTT.

The V call is TRBV6-5, the J call TRBJ1-2; TRBD1 matches at 9 bases. Trimming at V came to 5 bases and at J to 4 bases, leaving 5 bases not matched to a gene. This CDR3 region has 14 residues. CDR1 MNHEY and CDR2 SVGAGI come from the germline V gene. CDR3 DNA sequence: TGTGCCAGCAGTACAGGGGGCGCCGGCTATGGCTACACCTTC. This gives the protein CASSTGGAGYGYTF.

CDR3 DNA sequence: TGTGCCAGTTCCCTGCAGGGGGAGAACACCGGGGAGCTGTTTTTT. Protein: CASSLQGENTGELFF. The chain has TRBV2 and TRBJ2-2, with TRBD1 matching 7 bases. With 9 bases clipped from V and 1 base from J, the junction kept 8 bases outside the gene matches. The V gene's germline CDR1 is SNHLY and CDR2 FYNNEI. This CDR3 has 15 residues.

The gene calls are TRBV7-2 and TRBJ1-2, with 7 nucleotides matching TRBD1. CDR3 size: 13 residues. Germline values: CDR1 SGHTA, CDR2 FQGNSA. After removal of 5 bases from V and 4 bases from J, the junction contained 4 bases not matched to a gene. The CDR3 here is CASSPGTAYGYTF. The DNA for the CDR3 is TGTGCCAGCAGCCCCGGGACAGCCTATGGCTACACCTTC.

In its sample, this clone was seen once. This CDR3 is also generated by other DNA sequences in the sample. This chain connects TRBV2 to TRBJ1-1; D is possibly TRBD1 (6 bases). The V end lost 6 bases, the J end lost 1 base, and 9 bases lay between the germline ends. The CDR3 runs 13 residues. CDR1 is SNHLY and CDR2 is FYNNEI in the germline V gene. The CDR3 coding sequence is TGTGCCAGCAGCAGGGGTCAGAACACTGAAGCTTTCTTT. It specifies CASSRGQNTEAFF.

This chain connects TRBV18 to TRBJ1-5, with 9 bases fitting TRBD1. Germline CDR1 and CDR2: KGHSH and LQKENI. The CDR3 has 16 amino acids. V dropped 2 bases and J dropped 3; count of bases not matched to a gene: 5. The CDR3 DNA is TGTGCCAGCTCACCAGGACAGGGGACAAACAATCAGCCCCAGCATTTT. Its translation is CASSPGQGTNNQPQHF.

This clone has a single count. The CDR3 sequence: CAWRSTGGSLGGEQYF. CDR3 DNA sequence: TGTGCCTGGAGGTCCACAGGGGGCTCCCTTGGGGGCGAGCAGTACTTC. V gene TRBV30 combines with J gene TRBJ2-7; 9 bases fit TRBD1. CDR3 length equals 16 residues. Germline CDR1 GTSNPN, CDR2 SVGIG (reference sequence). V lost 3 bases and J lost 6; bases outside the gene matches: 15.

The sample holds one count of this clone. J is TRBJ2-7 and V is TRBV13; possibly TRBD2 for D (7 bases). Germline V lookup: CDR1 PRHDT, CDR2 FYEKMQ (reference sequence). Trimming shortened V by 0 bases and J by 0 bases, and 12 bases separated the two germline ends. This CDR3 has 16 residues. DNA for the CDR3: TGTGCCAGCAGCTTAGGCCGGCGGGGGCCCTCCTACGAGCAGTACTTC. Protein sequence: CASSLGRRGPSYEQYF.

The chain links TRBV19 to TRBJ1-6; D call uncertain. The V and J ends lost 5 bases and 5 bases respectively, with 7 bases between them. The CDR3 sequence is 13 residues long. CDR1 and CDR2 (germline): LNHDA, SQIVND (reference sequence). CDR3 bases: TGTGCCAGTAGTGTTCAGAATAATTCACCCCTCCACTTT. Its protein product is CASSVQNNSPLHF. The complete variable domain, with remaining parts taken from reference TRBV19 and TRBJ1-6, reads DGGITQSPKYLFRKEGQNVTLSCEQNLNHDAMYWYRQDPGQGLRLIYYSQIVNDFQKGDIAEGYSVSREKKESFPLTVTSAQKNPTAFYLCASSVQNNSPLHFGNGTRLTVT.

This sequence joins TRBV6-1 and TRBJ1-4, with D tentatively TRBD1 (6 bases). The ends were cut back, 7 bases at V and 6 bases at J, with 18 bases in the middle. Germline V gene data show CDR1 as MNHNS and CDR2 as SASEGT. This CDR3 has 15 amino acids. The DNA for the CDR3 is TGTGCCAGCACCGAAGGGGGGGCGGGGGATGAAAAACTGTTTTTT. It is translated as CASTEGGAGDEKLFF.

This sequence joins TRBV4-1 and TRBJ1-2; 7 nucleotides line up with TRBD1. The CDR3 totals 14 residues. Germline CDR1 MGHRA, CDR2 YSYEKL. V trimming: 4 bases; J trimming: 2 bases; junction bases outside the gene matches: 4. The CDR3 sequence is CASSPPGQNYGYTF. CDR3 in DNA: TGCGCCAGCAGCCCGCCGGGACAGAACTATGGCTACACCTTC.